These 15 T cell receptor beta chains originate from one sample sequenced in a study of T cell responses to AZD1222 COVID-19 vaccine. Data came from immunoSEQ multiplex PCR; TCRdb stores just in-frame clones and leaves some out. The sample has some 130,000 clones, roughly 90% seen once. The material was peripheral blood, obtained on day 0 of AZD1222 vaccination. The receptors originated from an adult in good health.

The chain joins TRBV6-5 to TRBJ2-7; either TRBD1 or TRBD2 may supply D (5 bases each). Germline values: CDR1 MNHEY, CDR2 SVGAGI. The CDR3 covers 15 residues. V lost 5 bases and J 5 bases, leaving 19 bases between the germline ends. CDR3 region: CASSRQRSQGDEQYF. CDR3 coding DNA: TGTGCCAGCAGTCGACAGCGTTCCCAGGGAGACGAGCAGTACTTC.

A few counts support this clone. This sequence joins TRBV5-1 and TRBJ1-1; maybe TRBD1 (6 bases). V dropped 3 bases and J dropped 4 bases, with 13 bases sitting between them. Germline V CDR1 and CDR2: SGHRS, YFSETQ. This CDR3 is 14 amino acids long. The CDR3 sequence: CASSSRQESTEAFF. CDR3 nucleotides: TGCGCCAGCAGCTCTAGACAGGAGTCCACTGAAGCTTTCTTT. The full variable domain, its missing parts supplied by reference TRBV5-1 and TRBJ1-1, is KAGVTQTPRYLIKTRGQQVTLSCSPISGHRSVSWYQQTPGQGLQFLFEYFSETQRNKGNFPGRFSGRQFSNSRSEMNVSTLELGDSALYLCASSSRQESTEAFFGQGTRLTVV.

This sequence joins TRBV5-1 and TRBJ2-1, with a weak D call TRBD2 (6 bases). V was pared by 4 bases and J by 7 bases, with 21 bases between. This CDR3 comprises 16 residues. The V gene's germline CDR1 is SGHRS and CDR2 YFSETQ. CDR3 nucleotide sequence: TGCGCCAGCAGCCTAAACCCCGGGTGGGCGGGGAATGAGCAGTTCTTC. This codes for CASSLNPGWAGNEQFF.

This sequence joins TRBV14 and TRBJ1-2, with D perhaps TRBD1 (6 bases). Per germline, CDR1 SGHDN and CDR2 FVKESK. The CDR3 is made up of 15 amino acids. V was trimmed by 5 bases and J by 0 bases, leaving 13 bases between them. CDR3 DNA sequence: TGTGCCAGCAGCTTTCGGACAGCCGCTAACTATGGCTACACCTTC. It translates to CASSFRTAANYGYTF.

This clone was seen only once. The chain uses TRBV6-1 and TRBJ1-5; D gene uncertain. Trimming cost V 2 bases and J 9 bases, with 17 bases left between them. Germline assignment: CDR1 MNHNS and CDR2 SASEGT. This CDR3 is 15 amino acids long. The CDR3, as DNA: TGTGCCAGCAGTGAAACTGGATTTTTTAGTCTGCCCCAGCATTTT. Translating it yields CASSETGFFSLPQHF.

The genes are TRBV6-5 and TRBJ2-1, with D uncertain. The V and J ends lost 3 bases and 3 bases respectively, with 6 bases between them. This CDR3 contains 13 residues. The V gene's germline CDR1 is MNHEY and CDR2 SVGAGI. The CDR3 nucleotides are TGTGCCAGCAGTTATATTGGCTACAATGAGCAGTTCTTC. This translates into CASSYIGYNEQFF.

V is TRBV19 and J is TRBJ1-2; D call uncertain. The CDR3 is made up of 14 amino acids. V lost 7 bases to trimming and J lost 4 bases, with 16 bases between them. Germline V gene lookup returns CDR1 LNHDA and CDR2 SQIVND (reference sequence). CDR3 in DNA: TGTGCCAGTACGAATGGGGTCGGCAGCTATGGCTACACCTTC. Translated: CASTNGVGSYGYTF.

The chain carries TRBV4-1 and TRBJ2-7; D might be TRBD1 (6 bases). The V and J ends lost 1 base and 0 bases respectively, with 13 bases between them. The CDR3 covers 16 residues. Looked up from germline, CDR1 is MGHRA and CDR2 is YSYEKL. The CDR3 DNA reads TGCGCCAGCAGCCAAGTGAAACAGGGAACCTCCTACGAGCAGTACTTC. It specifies CASSQVKQGTSYEQYF.

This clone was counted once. CDR3 sequence (DNA): TGCGCCAGCAGCTTGGTGGCAGGCGAATCGAGTGGCTACACCTTC. Amino acids: CASSLVAGESSGYTF. The chain links TRBV5-1 to TRBJ1-2; D is uncertain. V was cut by 0 bases and J by 7 bases, with 16 bases left in between. Looked up from germline, CDR1 is SGHRS and CDR2 is YFSETQ. The CDR3 totals 15 residues.

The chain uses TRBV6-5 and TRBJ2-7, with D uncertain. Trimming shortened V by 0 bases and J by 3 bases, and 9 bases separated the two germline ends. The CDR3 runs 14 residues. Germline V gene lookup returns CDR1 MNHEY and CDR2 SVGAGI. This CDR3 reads CASSYSFGNYEQYF. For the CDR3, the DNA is TGTGCCAGCAGTTACTCATTCGGAAACTACGAGCAGTACTTC.

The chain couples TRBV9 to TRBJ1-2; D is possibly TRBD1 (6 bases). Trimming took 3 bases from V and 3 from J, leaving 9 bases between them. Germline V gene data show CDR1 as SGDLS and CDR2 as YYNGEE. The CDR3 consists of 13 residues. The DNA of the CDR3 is TGTGCCAGCAGCGATGGACAGTACTATGGCTACACCTTC. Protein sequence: CASSDGQYYGYTF. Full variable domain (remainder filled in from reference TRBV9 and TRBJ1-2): DSGVTQTPKHLITATGQRVTLRCSPRSGDLSVYWYQQSLDQGLQFLIQYYNGEERAKGNILERFSAQQFPDLHSELNLSSLELGDSALYFCASSDGQYYGYTFGSGTRLTVV.

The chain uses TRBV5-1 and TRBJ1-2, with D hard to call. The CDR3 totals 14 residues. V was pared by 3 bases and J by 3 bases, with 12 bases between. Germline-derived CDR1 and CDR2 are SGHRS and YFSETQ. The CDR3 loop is CASSSNGVDYGYTF. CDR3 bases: TGCGCCAGCAGCTCCAACGGGGTGGACTATGGCTACACCTTC.

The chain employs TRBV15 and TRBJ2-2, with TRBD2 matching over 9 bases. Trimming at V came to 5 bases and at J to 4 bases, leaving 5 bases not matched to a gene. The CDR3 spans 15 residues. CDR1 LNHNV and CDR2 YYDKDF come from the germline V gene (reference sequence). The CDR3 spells CATSVGGRATGELFF. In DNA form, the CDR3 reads TGTGCCACCAGCGTAGGCGGGAGGGCCACCGGGGAGCTGTTTTTT.

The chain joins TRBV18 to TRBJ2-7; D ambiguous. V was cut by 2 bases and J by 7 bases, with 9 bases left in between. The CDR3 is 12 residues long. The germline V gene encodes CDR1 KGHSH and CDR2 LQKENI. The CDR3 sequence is CASSPSQEEQYF. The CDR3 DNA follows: TGTGCCAGCTCACCATCGCAGGAGGAGCAGTACTTC.

The DNA for the CDR3 is TGTGCCACAACCCTCCCGGGACAGGAAGCTAACTATGGCTACACCTTC. Amino acid sequence: CATTLPGQEANYGYTF. The chain recombines TRBV10-3 with TRBJ1-2; 8 bases agree with TRBD1. This CDR3 comprises 16 residues. V dropped 10 bases and J dropped 0; count of bases not matched to a gene: 13. CDR1 and CDR2 from the germline V gene are ENHRY and SYGVKD.